This T cell receptor beta chain was captured in a study of blood T cell repertoires in COVID-19 (TCRdb year 2020). As for the study more broadly: The collaborator samples originated in the United States, Italy and Spain and spanned the acute and convalescent phases of COVID-19. Where HLA class I and class II types were available, the types were taken from metadata supplied by the sample provider, not from assay-based typing. A de-identified subject ID, COVID-19 status, age in years and sex were almost always included in the sample metadata. The material from the prospective study consisted of cDNA or gDNA derived from T cells, B-cell-depleted T cells, or PBMCs. The samples were drawn from the first 160 participants of the ongoing ImmuneRACE study and from 950 to 1,500 subjects provided by 6 global collaborators. Deeply sampled blood TCRbeta repertoires from subjects exposed to, actively infected with, or recovered from COVID-19 were included in the dataset. A freely available public database, intended as a resource for researchers studying the immune response to SARS-CoV-2, is where the repertoires were released.

Counted from cysteine to phenylalanine, this CDR3 has 14 amino acids. Kept here is only the CDR3 DNA, which spans 42 bases and is read in frame from base 1. V is clipped by 0 bases and J by 7 bases, and the sequence between their germline boundaries is 12 bases long. The germline V gene (reference sequence) sets CDR1 to LGHDT and CDR2 to YNNKEL. One collaborating source in Seattle enrolled patients while the patients were actively infected and followed the patients over time throughout the course of disease. The collaborating institutions used their own protocols to collect whole blood in K2EDTA tubes. For TCRbeta analysis, collaborators shipped samples as frozen whole blood, isolated PBMCs, or DNA extracted from either of those sample types. Points on this clone: What antigen it recognizes has not been identified. No much larger clone is present one base from it, and per-base qualities are unavailable.

The investigation overall reported the following: The amount of clinical and demographic metadata varied by source and participant and was provided uncurated.

TCRbeta CDR3 regions were amplified from genomic DNA by means of the immunoSEQ Assay, a bias-controlled multiplex PCR. Concerning the study's data processing: The number of nucleated cells in each sample was estimated by amplification of reference gene primers within the assay. Sequence reads were collapsed and filtered to measure the absolute abundance of every unique TCRbeta CDR3 rearrangement. For each sample, productive Simpson clonality was calculated as the square root of Simpson's diversity index across productive rearrangements. TCRdb took this table from immuneACCESS and kept in-frame rearrangements with V and J called. Such tables lack part of the clones; where checked against another copy, unresolved V genes explain under half of the gap, and the rest is unexplained. V and J calls and clone size are those listed in that table; D and trimming were worked out from the DNA. The sample table records 70,000 to 95,000 clones; 89% of these occur just once. Less than 3.5% of the sample belongs to the ten largest clones.

The specimen sequenced was peripheral blood. The source of this sequence is a man aged 45-65 years with COVID-19, enrolled during active disease. This sequence uses TRBV3-1 (or the pseudogene TRBV3-2) and TRBJ2-5; the D segment could be TRBD1, given 6 matching bases. The sequence in DNA is TGTGCCAGCAGCCAAGATTCAGGGGCAAGGACCCAGTACTTC. This sequence encodes CASSQDSGARTQYF.